The 31 T cell receptor beta chains below were found in one sample sequenced in a study of regulatory T cells in long-lasting Graves disease (TCRdb year 2021). Libraries were constructed by multiplex PCR. The sequencing machine was an Illumina HiSeq 4000. TCR beta libraries were built with iRepertoire HTBI primers and Arm-PCR amplification of CDR3 regions. The public reads were reprocessed in TCRdb via fastp at Q25 and MiXCR, keeping in-frame beta chains. Every CDR3 protein is listed once, alongside the most common genes and DNA of its rows. Counted in this sample were 400,000 to 450,000 distinct CDR3 sequences; 23% of them appeared once. The top ten hold about a quarter of the sample. The time point label corresponds to: persistent/refractory GD, antithyroid drugs over 5 years with positive TRAb. For both TCR sequencing and RNA sequencing, RNA was extracted from PBMCs in TRIzol. The material was peripheral blood mononuclear cells (PBMCs), obtained when the disease was refractory, from a patient treated with antithyroid drugs. Receptors were obtained from a female donor with Graves disease.

This clonotype was recorded a few times. The rearrangement uses TRBV3-1 and TRBJ2-2; tentative D call: TRBD2 (6 bases). V was shortened by 1 base and J by 6 bases, with 12 bases between the two germline ends. CDR1 LGHDT and CDR2 YNNKEL come from the germline V gene (reference sequence). The CDR3 contains 15 residues. The CDR3 is CASSQGRLGSGELFF. Here the CDR3 DNA reads TGTGCCAGCAGCCAAGGGAGACTAGGGTCCGGGGAGCTGTTTTTT.

This clonotype was seen repeatedly, ten times or more. With a much larger clone just one base away, this may be a read error. This chain joins TRBV7-9 and TRBJ1-2; D remains ambiguous. From germline, CDR1 is SEHNR and CDR2 FQNEAQ (reference sequence). Trimming took off 6 bases at V and 4 bases at J, with 6 bases between the two ends. The CDR3 loop spans 11 amino acids. The CDR3, as DNA: TGTGCCAGCAGTTCGGCCTATGGCTACACCTTC. Amino acids: CASSSAYGYTF.

This clonotype was detected ten times or more. The V gene is TRBV29-1, the J gene TRBJ2-5; D is possibly TRBD1 (6 bases). This CDR3 contains 12 residues. Germline-derived CDR1 and CDR2 are SQVTM and ANQGSEA. Trimming took off 3 bases at V and 6 bases at J, with 11 bases between the two ends. CDR3 protein: CSVEAGVKTQYF. DNA of the CDR3: TGCAGCGTTGAGGCAGGGGTGAAGACCCAGTACTTC.

Ten or more counts support this clonotype. This chain joins TRBV28 and TRBJ2-7; 8 bases agree with TRBD1. The CDR3 has 14 residues. Looked up from germline, CDR1 is MDHEN and CDR2 is SYDVKM. The V segment lost 6 bases and the J segment 1 base; nucleotides outside the gene matches: 5. The CDR3 DNA reads as TGTGCCAGCAGCAGTGGGACAGGATCCTACGAGCAGTACTTC. Translation: CASSSGTGSYEQYF.

This chain joins TRBV2 and TRBJ1-5, with 7 bases identical to TRBD1. The junction had 10 bases not matched to a gene; V was cut back by 6 bases and J by 11 bases. This CDR3 has 13 residues. The germline V gene encodes CDR1 SNHLY and CDR2 FYNNEI. The CDR3 coding sequence is TGTGCCAGCAGCCCCTGGGACAGTAGGACCCAGCATTTT. Amino acids: CASSPWDSRTQHF. Together with reference TRBV2 and TRBJ1-5, the CDR3 gives the full variable domain: EPEVTQTPSHQVTQMGQEVILRCVPISNHLYFYWYRQILGQKVEFLVSFYNNEISEKSEIFDDQFSVERPDGSNFTLKIRSTKLEDSAMYFCASSPWDSRTQHFGDGTRLSIL.

The rearrangement uses TRBV5-1 and TRBJ1-1; D is ambiguous. V gave up 2 bases and J gave up 4 bases, with 12 bases separating them. The CDR3 covers 14 residues. Germline loops: CDR1 SGHRS, CDR2 YFSETQ. CDR3 coding DNA: TGCGCCAGCAGCTTACGAGATGGAGGCACTGAAGCTTTCTTT. Its translation: CASSLRDGGTEAFF.

This clonotype has a count of ten or more. Relative to the germline gene, one junction end is altered; a read error may explain this. J is TRBJ2-7 and V is TRBV5-1; the D gene is possibly TRBD2 (6 bases). Germline V lookup: CDR1 SGHRS, CDR2 YFSETQ. This CDR3 has 15 residues. CDR3 loop: CASSLAGSGDYEQYF. In nucleotides, the CDR3 is TGTGCCAGCAGCTTGGCGGGTAGCGGAGACTACGAGCAGTACTTC.

There are a few counts of this clonotype. The genes are TRBV5-5 and TRBJ1-1; D not resolved. The V end was cut by 2 bases, the J end by 1 base, with 9 bases between. From germline, CDR1 is SGHKS and CDR2 YYEKEE (reference sequence). The CDR3 is made up of 14 amino acids. The CDR3 DNA follows: TGTGCCAGCAGCTTCGGCCAGGAGAACACTGAAGCTTTCTTT. This codes for CASSFGQENTEAFF.

In this sample, this clonotype turned up a few times. The chain couples TRBV2 to TRBJ2-5, with D perhaps given as TRBD1 or TRBD2 (5 bases each). The V end was cut by 4 bases, the J end by 1 base, with 10 bases between. Per the germline V gene, CDR1 is SNHLY and CDR2 is FYNNEI. The CDR3 consists of 14 residues. The CDR3 DNA reads as TGTGCCAGCAGTGCCCCCGGGACCCAAGAGACCCAGTACTTC. Translation gives CASSAPGTQETQYF.

This clonotype was found many times. This chain uses TRBV5-1 with TRBJ1-2; no firm D call. This CDR3 contains 13 residues. The ends were cut back, 0 bases at V and 6 bases at J, with 9 bases in the middle. CDR1 is SGHRS, CDR2 YFSETQ, per germline. The CDR3 loop reads CASSLGGLDGYTF. The CDR3 DNA reads as TGCGCCAGCAGCTTGGGAGGGTTGGATGGCTACACCTTC.

This rearrangement joins TRBV14 to TRBJ2-5; a possible D gene is TRBD2 (7 bases). V was clipped by 6 bases and J by 0 bases, with 17 bases between them. The CDR3 runs 16 residues. CDR1 and CDR2 from the germline V gene are SGHDN and FVKESK. The CDR3: CASSGGGGGHQETQYF. In DNA form, the CDR3 reads TGTGCCAGCAGTGGCGGAGGGGGGGGTCACCAAGAGACCCAGTACTTC.

The chain has TRBV7-6 and TRBJ2-7; 9 bases align to TRBD2. Germline CDR1 reads SGHVS; CDR2 reads FNYEAQ. This CDR3 is built from 14 residues. V trimming: 6 bases; J trimming: 7 bases; junction bases outside the gene matches: 10. The CDR3 DNA reads as TGTGCCAGCAGTATGGTAGCGGGAGCTGAGGAGCAGTACTTC. This gives the protein CASSMVAGAEEQYF. The whole variable domain, remainder taken from reference TRBV7-6 and TRBJ2-7, is GAGVSQSPRYKVTKRGQDVALRCDPISGHVSLYWYRQALGQGPEFLTYFNYEAQQDKSGLPNDRFSAERPEGSISTLTIQRTEQRDSAMYRCASSMVAGAEEQYFGPGTRLTVT.

This clonotype was seen a few times. The rearrangement uses TRBV20-1 and TRBJ2-7; 11 positions agree with TRBD2. This CDR3 spans 15 amino acids. Per the germline V gene, CDR1 is DFQATT and CDR2 is SNEGSKA (reference sequence). V dropped 5 bases and J dropped 1; count of bases not matched to a gene: 7. The CDR3 spells CSAPLTSGSSYEQYF. The CDR3 DNA follows: TGCAGTGCTCCACTCACTAGCGGGAGTTCCTACGAGCAGTACTTC.

This rearrangement joins TRBV7-9 to TRBJ2-7; D gene uncertain. Germline V lookup: CDR1 SEHNR, CDR2 FQNEAQ (reference sequence). This CDR3 contains 12 residues. Trimming took off 0 bases at V and 5 bases at J, with 5 bases between the two ends. CDR3 sequence: CASSLAENEQYF. CDR3 sequence (DNA): TGTGCCAGCAGCTTAGCAGAAAACGAGCAGTACTTC. Filled out from reference TRBV7-9 and TRBJ2-7, the complete variable domain reads DTGVSQNPRHKITKRGQNVTFRCDPISEHNRLYWYRQTLGQGPEFLTYFQNEAQLEKSRLLSDRFSAERPKGSFSTLEIQRTEQGDSAMYLCASSLAENEQYFGPGTRLTVT.

The chain couples TRBV11-2 to TRBJ2-1; 11 bases match TRBD2. CDR1 SGHAT and CDR2 FQNNGV come from the germline V gene. The CDR3 is made up of 16 amino acids. V dropped 4 bases and J dropped 8; count of bases not matched to a gene: 10. The CDR3 bases are TGTGCCAGCAGCTCGGAGCTAGCGGGAGGTTTTTATGAGCAGTTCTTC. Protein: CASSSELAGGFYEQFF.

This clonotype was counted many times. The genes are TRBV2 and TRBJ2-5; the D gene could be TRBD1 or TRBD2 (5 bases each). The CDR3 has 13 residues. V lost 8 bases, J lost 1 base, and 11 bases lay in between. Germline CDR1 reads SNHLY; CDR2 reads FYNNEI. For the CDR3, the DNA is TGTGCCAGCGGGGGTTTCTTCCAAGAGACCCAGTACTTC. Protein product: CASGGFFQETQYF.

The rearrangement joins TRBV19 to TRBJ2-7, with TRBD1 identical over 11 bases. J was trimmed by 3 bases and V by 4 bases; bases with no gene match: 11. This CDR3 is built from 17 residues. Germline CDR1 reads LNHDA; CDR2 reads SQIVND (reference sequence). The CDR3 spells CASSTRTGGSEGYEQYF. CDR3 DNA: TGTGCCAGTAGTACTAGGACAGGGGGCTCGGAAGGCTACGAGCAGTACTTC.

Comments on this clonotype: Since the CDR3 does not end with the conserved phenylalanine or tryptophan, this likely comes from a read error. This chain links TRBV24-1 with TRBJ1-1; D gene uncertain. CDR3 length: 15 amino acids. Germline values: CDR1 KGHDR, CDR2 SFDVKD. With 5 bases removed from V and 1 base from J, the gap between germline ends came to 13 bases. DNA of the CDR3: TGTGCCACCAGTGTCCCCCGGCAGTCGAACACTGAAGCTTTCCTT. This sequence encodes CATSVPRQSNTEAFL.

This clonotype was seen only a few times. The V gene is TRBV7-3, the J gene TRBJ1-1, with no clear D. Deletions cut 0 bases from V and 11 bases from J, with 13 bases between. The CDR3 is 13 amino acids. Looked up from germline, CDR1 is SGHTA and CDR2 is FQGTGA. The CDR3 loop reads CASSLTQSGRAFF. CDR3 DNA sequence: TGTGCCAGCAGCTTAACTCAGTCTGGGAGGGCTTTCTTT. Full variable domain (remainder filled in from reference TRBV7-3 and TRBJ1-1): GAGVSQTPSNKVTEKGKYVELRCDPISGHTALYWYRQSLGQGPEFLIYFQGTGAADDSGLPNDRFFAVRPEGSVSTLKIQRTERGDSAVYLCASSLTQSGRAFFGQGTRLTVV.

The sample holds many counts of this clonotype. For the CDR3, the DNA is TGCAGTGCTTCCCCGGGGGTTCGGACTGAAGCTTTCTTT. Protein: CSASPGVRTEAFF. The V and J genes are TRBV20-1 and TRBJ1-1; tentatively, D is TRBD1 (5 bases). CDR1 and CDR2 (germline): DFQATT, SNEGSKA (reference sequence). The CDR3 is made up of 13 amino acids. V dropped 5 bases and J dropped 5 bases, with 15 bases sitting between them.

This clonotype showed up just a few times. This chain joins TRBV29-1 and TRBJ1-6; TRBD1 is a possible D gene (5 bases). Trimming stripped 5 bases from V and 12 bases from J, with 14 bases between. The V gene's germline CDR1 is SQVTM and CDR2 ANQGSEA. CDR3 length equals 12 residues. The DNA of the CDR3 is TGCAGCGTTAAGGACCTTGGGGGACCCCTCCACTTT. Encoded protein: CSVKDLGGPLHF.

This chain links TRBV9 with TRBJ1-1; D unclear. The germline CDR1 and CDR2 sequences are SGDLS and YYNGEE. This CDR3 comprises 15 residues. V lost 0 bases, J lost 5 bases, and 14 bases lay in between. DNA for the CDR3: TGTGCCAGCAGCGTAGTTACAAGGCACGAAACTGAAGCTTTCTTT. Residues: CASSVVTRHETEAFF.

The rearrangement uses TRBV30 and TRBJ2-2; D remains unclear. CDR3 length equals 12 residues. Germline CDR1 and CDR2: GTSNPN and SVGIG (reference sequence). V was cut by 1 base and J by 6 bases, with 6 bases left in between. The DNA for the CDR3 is TGTGCCTGGAGTGGAGGCTCCGGGGAGCTGTTTTTT. Protein product: CAWSGGSGELFF.

The chain recombines TRBV7-8 with TRBJ1-2; D remains unclear. Germline-derived CDR1 and CDR2 are SGHVS and FQNEAQ. This CDR3 contains 12 residues. Trimming pared 2 bases from V and 6 bases from J, leaving 7 bases between. For the CDR3, the DNA is TGTGCCAGCAGCTTACAGGAGGATGGCTACACCTTC. The encoded protein is CASSLQEDGYTF.

The V call is TRBV29-1, the J call TRBJ1-1, with no clear D. The V gene lost 5 bases and the J gene lost 0 bases, with 10 bases spanning the gap. The CDR3 loop spans 13 amino acids. The germline CDR1 and CDR2 sequences are SQVTM and ANQGSEA. The CDR3 coding sequence is TGCAGCGTTCTGCTGGAGTTGAACACTGAAGCTTTCTTT. As protein: CSVLLELNTEAFF.

V and J are TRBV30 and TRBJ1-3, with D tentatively TRBD1 (6 bases). Germline CDR1 and CDR2: GTSNPN and SVGIG (reference sequence). This CDR3 spans 17 amino acids. V gave up 0 bases and J gave up 0 bases, with 15 bases separating them. CDR3 in amino acids: CAWSVRDTHPSGNTIYF. The CDR3 nucleotides read TGTGCCTGGAGTGTACGGGACACACATCCCTCTGGAAACACCATATATTTT.

This clonotype was counted a few times. At one of its ends the junction is not consistent with the germline gene, which may arise from a read error. This sequence joins TRBV7-2 and TRBJ2-5; TRBD2 matches at 9 bases. The CDR3 length is 13 residues. The V gene's germline CDR1 is SGHTA and CDR2 FQGNSA. The CDR3 nucleotides read TGTGCCAGCAGCTTAAATTTCGAGGCTAGCGGGGACTTC. Protein: CASSLNFEASGDF.

The chain links TRBV7-9 to TRBJ2-7, with 9 bases identical to TRBD2. Germline V gives CDR1 SEHNR, CDR2 FQNEAQ (reference sequence). V dropped 3 bases and J dropped 5; count of bases not matched to a gene: 8. The CDR3 runs 15 residues. CDR3 protein: CASSFPLAGWDEQYF. CDR3 DNA: TGTGCCAGCAGCTTTCCCCTAGCGGGGTGGGACGAGCAGTACTTC.

CDR3 nucleotides: TGTGCCAGTAGTAAAGGGACATGGGATCCAAACTATGGCTACACCTTC. It specifies CASSKGTWDPNYGYTF. The V and J genes are TRBV19 and TRBJ1-2; possibly TRBD1 for D (6 bases). CDR1 is LNHDA and CDR2 is SQIVND in the germline V gene (reference sequence). The CDR3 loop spans 16 amino acids. V was trimmed by 4 bases and J by 2 bases, leaving 17 bases between them.

The V and J genes are TRBV28 and TRBJ1-1; D is unclear. CDR3 length equals 14 residues. V was cut by 4 bases and J by 3 bases, with 12 bases left in between. Germline lookup yields CDR1 MDHEN and CDR2 SYDVKM. The CDR3 DNA reads TGTGCCAGCAGTTACCCCGATCGGGACACTGAAGCTTTCTTT. Amino acid sequence: CASSYPDRDTEAFF.

In its sample, this clonotype was seen many times. This chain links TRBV2 with TRBJ2-7; D may be TRBD1 (5 bases). The V and J ends lost 7 bases and 0 bases respectively, with 10 bases between them. Germline CDR1 and CDR2: SNHLY and FYNNEI. The CDR3 runs to 13 residues. In nucleotides, the CDR3 is TGTGCCAGCAAAACAGGTAGCTCCTACGAGCAGTACTTC. It codes for CASKTGSSYEQYF.